This T cell receptor beta chain emerged from a study of cytomegalovirus exposure and HLA in healthy donors. With 60 Vbeta and 13 Jbeta primers, the PCR was carried out. Sequencing was performed with immunoSEQ multiplex PCR; in TCRdb, only in-frame clones are kept and a portion is missing. The data hold tens of thousands of clones, with about four fifths observed a single time. Trimming cost V 2 bases and J 4 bases, with 30 bases left between them. The CDR3 is made up of 21 amino acids. The germline V gene has CDR1 MGHRA and CDR2 YSYEKL. The sequenced material came from PBMCs. The receptor was isolated from a woman in her 30s in good health and CMV-seronegative. The genes are TRBV4-1 and TRBJ2-4; a possible D gene is TRBD1 (6 bases). The CDR3 nucleotides are TGCGCCAGCAGCCAACCACCTACCCAACAGGGACCCTTAGAAATAAAAAACATTCAGTACTTC. It specifies CASSQPPTQQGPLEIKNIQYF.